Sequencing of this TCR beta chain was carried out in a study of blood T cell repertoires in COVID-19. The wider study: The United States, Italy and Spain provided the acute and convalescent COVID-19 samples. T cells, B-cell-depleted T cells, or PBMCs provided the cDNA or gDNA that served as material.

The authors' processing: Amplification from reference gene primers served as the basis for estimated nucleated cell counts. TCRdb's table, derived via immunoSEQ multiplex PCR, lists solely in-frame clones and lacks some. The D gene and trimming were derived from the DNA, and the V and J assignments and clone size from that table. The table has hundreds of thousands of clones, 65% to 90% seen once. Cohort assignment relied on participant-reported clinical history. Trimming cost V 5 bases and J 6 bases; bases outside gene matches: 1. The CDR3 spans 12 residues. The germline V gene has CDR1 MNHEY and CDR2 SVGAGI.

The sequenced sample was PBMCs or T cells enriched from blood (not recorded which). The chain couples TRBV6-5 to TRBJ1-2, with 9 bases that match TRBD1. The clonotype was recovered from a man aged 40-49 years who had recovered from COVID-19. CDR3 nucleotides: TGTGCCAGCAGTCGACAGGGGGATGGCTACACCTTC. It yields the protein CASSRQGDGYTF.